Below are 5 T cell receptor beta chains sequenced from a single sample in a study of shared clonotypes between healthy human individuals. Assay: immunoSEQ multiplex PCR; the TCRdb copy retains only in-frame clones and omits some. The data contain 1.6 million or so clones, around 95% of them singletons. Sequencing used naive CD4+ T cells sorted from blood. Subset noted: CD45RA+ positively selected. The receptors come from a man aged 30-40 years in good health.

The chain links TRBV19 to TRBJ2-7; 11 bases are a match to TRBD2. The CDR3 covers 14 residues. The germline V gene encodes CDR1 LNHDA and CDR2 SQIVND (reference sequence). V lost 9 bases, J lost 3 bases, and 7 bases stayed unmatched. This CDR3 reads CASATGTSGYEQYF. CDR3 coding DNA: TGTGCCAGCGCGACCGGGACTAGCGGCTACGAGCAGTACTTC. The entire variable domain, with the rest obtained from reference TRBV19 and TRBJ2-7, is as follows: DGGITQSPKYLFRKEGQNVTLSCEQNLNHDAMYWYRQDPGQGLRLIYYSQIVNDFQKGDIAEGYSVSREKKESFPLTVTSAQKNPTAFYLCASATGTSGYEQYFGPGTRLTVT.

The V call is TRBV19, the J call TRBJ2-1, with 13 bases identical to TRBD2. Germline V gene lookup returns CDR1 LNHDA and CDR2 SQIVND (reference sequence). J lost 8 bases, V lost 6 bases, and 7 bases had no gene match. This CDR3 has 15 residues. CDR3 region: CASRKRTSGSDEQFF. CDR3 bases: TGTGCCAGTAGGAAAAGGACTAGCGGGAGTGATGAGCAGTTCTTC.

The rearrangement links TRBV7-2 to TRBJ1-1; the match to TRBD1 covers 7 bases. CDR3 size: 14 residues. CDR1 SGHTA and CDR2 FQGNSA come from the germline V gene. V shed 6 bases, J shed 1 base, and the junction held 5 bases outside the gene matches. CDR3 loop: CASRYNRGNTEAFF. The DNA of the CDR3 is TGTGCCAGCAGATATAACAGGGGGAACACTGAAGCTTTCTTT.

The chain recombines TRBV19 with TRBJ1-2; 9 bases line up with TRBD1. V lost 6 bases, J lost 6 bases, and 11 bases stayed unmatched. CDR1 is LNHDA and CDR2 is SQIVND in the germline V gene (reference sequence). CDR3 length equals 15 residues. The CDR3 reads CASRLPGQGLDGYTF. CDR3 sequence (DNA): TGTGCCAGTAGACTTCCGGGACAGGGACTGGATGGCTACACCTTC. Drawing the rest from reference TRBV19 and TRBJ1-2, the complete variable domain is DGGITQSPKYLFRKEGQNVTLSCEQNLNHDAMYWYRQDPGQGLRLIYYSQIVNDFQKGDIAEGYSVSREKKESFPLTVTSAQKNPTAFYLCASRLPGQGLDGYTFGSGTRLTVV.

As for this clone: Additional DNA sequences in this sample encode the identical CDR3. The chain links TRBV5-1 to TRBJ2-7, with D unresolved. With 4 bases removed from V and 2 bases from J, the gap between germline ends came to 13 bases. The germline V gene encodes CDR1 SGHRS and CDR2 YFSETQ. There are 14 residues in the CDR3. The CDR3 bases are TGCGCCAGCAGCGACGGGCGCGGCGCCTACGAGCAGTACTTC. This codes for CASSDGRGAYEQYF.